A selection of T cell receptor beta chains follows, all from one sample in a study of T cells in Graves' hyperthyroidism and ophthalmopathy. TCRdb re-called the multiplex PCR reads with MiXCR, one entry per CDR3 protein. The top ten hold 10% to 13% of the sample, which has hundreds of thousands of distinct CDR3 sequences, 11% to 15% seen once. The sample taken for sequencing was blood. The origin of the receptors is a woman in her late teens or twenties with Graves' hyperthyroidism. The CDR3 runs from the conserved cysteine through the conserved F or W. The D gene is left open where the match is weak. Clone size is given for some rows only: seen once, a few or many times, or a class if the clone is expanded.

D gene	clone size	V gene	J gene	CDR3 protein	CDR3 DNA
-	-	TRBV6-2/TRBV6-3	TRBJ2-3	CASSGRRGSTDTQYF	TGTGCCAGCTCGGGACGCCGGGGGAGCACAGATACGCAGTATTTT
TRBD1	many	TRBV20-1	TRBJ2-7	CSAPPGQGAWEQYF	TGCAGTGCACCACCGGGACAGGGGGCGTGGGAGCAGTACTTC
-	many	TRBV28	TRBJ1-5	CASSITEINQPQHF	TGTGCCAGCAGCATCACAGAGATCAATCAGCCCCAGCATTTT
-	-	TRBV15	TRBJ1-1	CATSVRGTEAFF	TGTGCCACCAGCGTACGGGGGACTGAAGCTTTCTTT
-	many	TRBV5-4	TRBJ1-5	CASSLSPQDQPQHF	TGTGCCAGCAGCTTGTCTCCCCAGGATCAGCCCCAGCATTTT
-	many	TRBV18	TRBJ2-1	CASSPPGGYYNEQFF	TGTGCCAGCTCACCACCAGGGGGATATTACAATGAGCAGTTCTTC
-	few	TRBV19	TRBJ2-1	CASSIWSGGLANEQFF	TGTGCCAGTAGTATATGGTCTGGAGGGTTAGCAAATGAGCAGTTCTTC
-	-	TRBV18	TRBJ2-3	CASSPRTLNTDTQYF	TGTGCCAGCTCACCCCGAACCCTAAACACAGATACGCAGTATTTT
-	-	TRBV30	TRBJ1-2	CAWSVQIWAANYGYTF	TGTGCCTGGAGTGTACAAATCTGGGCAGCTAACTATGGCTACACCTTC
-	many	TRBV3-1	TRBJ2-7	CASSGNAYEQYF	TGTGCCAGCAGCGGGAACGCCTACGAGCAGTACTTC
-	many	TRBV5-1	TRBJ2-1	CASSLNAGMGGEQFF	TGCGCCAGCAGCTTGAACGCGGGGATGGGGGGTGAGCAGTTCTTC
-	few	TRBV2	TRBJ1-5	CASSAQQGSGNQPQHF	TGTGCCAGCAGTGCCCAACAGGGATCGGGGAATCAGCCCCAGCATTTT
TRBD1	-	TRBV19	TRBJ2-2	CASLDRDTGELFF	TGTGCCAGTTTAGACAGGGACACCGGGGAGCTGTTTTTT
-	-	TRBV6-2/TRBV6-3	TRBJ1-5	CASSYRREGNQPQHF	TGTGCCAGCAGTTACAGGAGGGAGGGCAATCAGCCCCAGCATTTT
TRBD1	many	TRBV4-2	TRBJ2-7	CASALGGQGAGEQYF	TGTGCCAGCGCACTGGGGGGCCAGGGGGCTGGAGAGCAGTACTTC
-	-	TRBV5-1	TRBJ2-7	CASSQAGTDYEQYF	TGCGCCAGCAGCCAAGCCGGGACGGACTACGAGCAGTACTTC
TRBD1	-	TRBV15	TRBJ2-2	CATSRGDRVNTGELFF	TGTGCCACCAGCAGAGGGGACAGGGTTAACACCGGGGAGCTGTTTTTT
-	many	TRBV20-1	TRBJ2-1	CSVPNPTDEQFF	TGCAGTGTTCCCAACCCAACCGATGAGCAGTTCTTC
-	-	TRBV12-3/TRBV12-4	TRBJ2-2	CASRLRGELFF	TGTGCCAGCAGATTAAGGGGGGAGCTGTTTTTT
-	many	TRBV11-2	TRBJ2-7	CASSQGPDSYEQYF	TGTGCCAGCAGCCAGGGGCCGGATTCCTACGAGCAGTACTTC
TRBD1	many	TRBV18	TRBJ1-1	CASSQNDRVAFF	TGTGCCAGCTCCCAAAATGACAGGGTAGCTTTCTTT
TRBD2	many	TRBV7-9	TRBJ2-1	CASSTSGTGEQFF	TGTGCCAGCAGCACTAGCGGGACGGGTGAGCAGTTCTTC
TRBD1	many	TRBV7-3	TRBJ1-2	CASSAGTGEYGYTF	TGTGCCAGCAGCGCCGGGACAGGGGAATATGGCTACACCTTC
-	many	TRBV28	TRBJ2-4	CASSFRQSAMAKNIQYF	TGTGCCAGCAGTTTTCGGCAGAGTGCTATGGCCAAAAACATTCAGTACTTC
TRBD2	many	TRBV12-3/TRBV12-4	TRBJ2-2	CASSRLKTSGTAGELFF	TGTGCCAGCAGCCGACTCAAAACTAGCGGGACGGCCGGGGAGCTGTTTTTT
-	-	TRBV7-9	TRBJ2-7	CASTSRANNRGGMGEQYF	TGTGCCAGCACCAGTAGGGCCAATAATCGTGGCGGAATGGGCGAGCAGTACTTC
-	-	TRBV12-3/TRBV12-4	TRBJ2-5	CASRSDSQETQYF	TGTGCCAGCAGATCGGACAGTCAAGAGACCCAGTACTTC
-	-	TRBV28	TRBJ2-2	CASSLRPANTGELFF	TGTGCCAGCAGTTTGCGGCCCGCGAACACCGGGGAGCTGTTTTTT
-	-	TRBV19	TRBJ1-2	CASSIFGGTKYGYTF	TGTGCCAGTAGTATCTTCGGAGGGACGAAATATGGCTACACCTTC
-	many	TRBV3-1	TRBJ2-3	CASSQAWGGSTDTQYF	TGTGCCAGCAGCCAAGCTTGGGGCGGTAGTACAGATACGCAGTATTTT
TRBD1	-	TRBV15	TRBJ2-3	CATSSRQGTDTQYF	TGTGCCACCAGCAGCCGACAGGGTACAGATACGCAGTATTTT
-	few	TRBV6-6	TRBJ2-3	CASSYSMTGSTDTQYF	TGTGCCAGCAGTTACTCGATGACAGGTAGCACAGATACGCAGTATTTT
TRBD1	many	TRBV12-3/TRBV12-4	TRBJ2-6	CASSPQGGAGANVLTF	TGTGCCAGCAGTCCACAGGGGGGCGCTGGGGCCAACGTCCTGACTTTC
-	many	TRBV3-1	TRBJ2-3	CASSRDLTDTQYF	TGTGCCAGCAGTCGCGACTTGACAGATACGCAGTATTTT
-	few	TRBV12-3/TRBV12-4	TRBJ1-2	CASTQSGTQNYGYTF	TGTGCCAGCACTCAATCCGGGACACAAAACTATGGCTACACCTTC
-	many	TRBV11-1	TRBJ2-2	CASSLVVTGELFF	TGTGCCAGCAGCTTAGTGGTCACCGGGGAGCTGTTTTTT
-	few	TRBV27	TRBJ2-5	CASSSGVAVETQYF	TGTGCCAGCAGTTCGGGAGTCGCGGTGGAGACCCAGTACTTC
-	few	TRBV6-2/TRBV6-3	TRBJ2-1	CASSYAVEQFF	TGTGCCAGCAGTTACGCGGTTGAGCAGTTCTTC
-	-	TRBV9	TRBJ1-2	CASSGTTGKASGYTF	TGTGCCAGCAGCGGCACCACAGGGAAGGCGAGTGGCTACACCTTC
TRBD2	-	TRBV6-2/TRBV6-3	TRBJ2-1	CASDNAGDYEQFF	TGTGCCAGCGACAATGCTGGGGACTACGAGCAGTTCTTC
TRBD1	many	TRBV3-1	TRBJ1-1	CASSRDSSNTEAFF	TGTGCCAGCAGCCGGGACAGTTCGAACACTGAAGCTTTCTTT
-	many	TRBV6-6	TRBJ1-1	CASSYGPDRNEAFF	TGTGCCAGCAGTTACGGCCCGGACCGCAATGAAGCTTTCTTT
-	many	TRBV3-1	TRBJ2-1	CASSPAQGWNEQFF	TGTGCCAGCAGCCCGGCCCAGGGGTGGAATGAGCAGTTCTTC
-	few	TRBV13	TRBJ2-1	CASSLGSRQQFF	TGTGCCAGCAGCTTGGGTAGCAGGCAGCAGTTCTTC
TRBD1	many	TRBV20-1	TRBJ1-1	CSASDRVGTEAFF	TGCAGTGCGTCGGACAGGGTGGGCACTGAAGCTTTCTTT
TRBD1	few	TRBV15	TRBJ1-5	CATSINRGRVDQPQHF	TGTGCCACCAGCATAAACAGGGGGCGCGTTGATCAGCCCCAGCATTTT
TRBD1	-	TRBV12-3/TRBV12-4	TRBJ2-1	CASRFWGQGWVGSYNEQFF	TGTGCCAGCAGATTCTGGGGACAGGGATGGGTTGGCTCCTACAATGAGCAGTTCTTC
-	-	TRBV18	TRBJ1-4	CASSPGAGATNEKLFF	TGTGCCAGCTCACCAGGAGCGGGGGCAACTAATGAAAAACTGTTTTTT
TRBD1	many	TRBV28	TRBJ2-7	CASITKGAGSQYF	TGTGCCAGCATCACTAAGGGGGCAGGGTCTCAGTACTTC
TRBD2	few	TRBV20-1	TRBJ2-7	CSGSGGYEQYF	TGCAGTGGCAGCGGGGGCTACGAGCAGTACTTC
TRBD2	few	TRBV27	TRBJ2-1	CASSLSSPLAGRLNEQFF	TGTGCCAGCAGTTTATCGTCCCCGCTAGCGGGACGTCTCAATGAGCAGTTCTTC
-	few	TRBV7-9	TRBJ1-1	CASGGGFTEAFF	TGTGCCAGCGGGGGGGGATTCACTGAAGCTTTCTTT
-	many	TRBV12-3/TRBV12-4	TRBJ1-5	CASTQLAGQPQHF	TGTGCCAGCACCCAGCTGGCCGGTCAGCCCCAGCATTTT
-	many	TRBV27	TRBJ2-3	CASSSRLNTDTQYF	TGTGCCAGCAGTTCCCGACTTAACACAGATACGCAGTATTTT
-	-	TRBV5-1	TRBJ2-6	CASSFAPLSSGYSGANVLTF	TGCGCCAGCAGTTTTGCGCCCCTTAGTAGCGGTTACTCTGGGGCCAACGTCCTGACTTTC